The 25 T cell receptor beta chains in this list originate from one sample, sequenced in a study of blood T cell repertoires in COVID-19. Here immunoSEQ multiplex PCR was the method, and the copy in TCRdb shows in-frame clones only, minus some. The top ten clones hold around 4% of a sample with some 140,000 clones, around 85% of them seen once. Sequencing was performed on peripheral blood. These receptors came from a human donor in a cohort sampled during active COVID-19.

This clone showed up just once. The rearrangement joins TRBV30 to TRBJ1-2, with TRBD1 as a possible D gene (6 bases). Germline V lookup: CDR1 GTSNPN, CDR2 SVGIG (reference sequence). Trimming pared 4 bases from V and 4 bases from J, leaving 16 bases between. This CDR3 is built from 14 residues. The CDR3 loop reads CAWIPGDLFYGYTF. The CDR3 bases are TGTGCCTGGATTCCAGGGGACCTATTCTATGGCTACACCTTC.

The rearrangement links TRBV2 to TRBJ1-2; D is unclear. The germline gives CDR1 SNHLY, CDR2 FYNNEI. Trimming took off 2 bases at V and 8 bases at J, with 15 bases between the two ends. There are 14 residues in the CDR3. As DNA, the CDR3 is TGTGCCAGCAGTGAAATGGTGAGGGTCGAGGGCTACACCTTC. Translating it yields CASSEMVRVEGYTF.

This clone was detected a few times. The rearrangement uses TRBV12-3 or TRBV12-4 and TRBJ1-1; D not resolved. V was trimmed by 2 bases and J by 7 bases, leaving 11 bases between them. The length of the CDR3 is 13 residues. CDR3 amino acids: CASSLWAGSEAFF. The CDR3 bases are TGTGCCAGCAGTTTATGGGCGGGGAGTGAAGCTTTCTTT.

This chain links TRBV6-1 with TRBJ2-7; 7 bases fit TRBD2. Trimming at V came to 0 bases and at J to 5 bases, leaving 1 base not matched to a gene. Germline V gene data show CDR1 as MNHNS and CDR2 as SASEGT. The CDR3 runs 13 residues. The CDR3 region has the DNA TGTGCCAGCAGTGAAGCGGGGGGGAACGAGCAGTACTTC. It translates to CASSEAGGNEQYF.

The rearrangement joins TRBV6-5 to TRBJ1-6, with D possibly being TRBD1 (6 bases). From germline, CDR1 is MNHEY and CDR2 SVGAGI. This CDR3 region has 15 residues. V lost 2 bases to trimming and J lost 9 bases, with 14 bases between them. CDR3 bases: TGTGCCAGCAGTTACGGTTGGGGAGGGGGTTCACCCCTCCACTTT. Translation gives CASSYGWGGGSPLHF.

The rearrangement joins TRBV27 to TRBJ2-1, with D perhaps TRBD2 (6 bases). From germline, CDR1 is MNHEY and CDR2 SMNVEV (reference sequence). This CDR3 is 13 amino acids long. Trimming removed 4 bases from V and 3 bases from J, with 7 bases in between. CDR3 nucleotide sequence: TGTGCCAGCAGTTGGGACTTCTACAATGAGCAGTTCTTC. It is translated as CASSWDFYNEQFF.

The chain has TRBV5-1 and TRBJ1-1, with D unresolved. Germline V gene lookup returns CDR1 SGHRS and CDR2 YFSETQ. The CDR3 runs to 14 residues. Trimming cost V 0 bases and J 1 base, with 7 bases left between them. CDR3 nucleotide sequence: TGCGCCAGCAGCTTGGCAGGCAGGAACACTGAAGCTTTCTTT. Its translation is CASSLAGRNTEAFF.

In its sample, this clone was seen once. V usage is TRBV12-3 or TRBV12-4 and J usage is TRBJ1-2, with D perhaps matching TRBD1 (5 bases). CDR3 length equals 12 residues. Trimming left V 2 bases short and J 7 bases short, with 8 bases between. The CDR3 region is CASSLRQGGYTF. The CDR3 nucleotides are TGTGCCAGCAGTTTACGGCAGGGTGGCTACACCTTC.

The rearrangement links TRBV5-5 to TRBJ1-1, with D uncertain. Trimming removed 0 bases at V and 6 bases at J, with 15 bases between. This CDR3 contains 15 residues. Looked up from germline, CDR1 is SGHKS and CDR2 is YYEKEE (reference sequence). The CDR3 region has the DNA TGTGCCAGCAGCTTGGTCGGTTCGGGTACCGCTGAAGCTTTCTTT. Translating it yields CASSLVGSGTAEAFF.

The chain employs TRBV15 and TRBJ2-1; 9 bases fit TRBD2. J lost 8 bases, V lost 1 base, and 6 bases had no gene match. The CDR3 has 15 amino acids. Germline V gene sequence: CDR1 LNHNV, CDR2 YYDKDF (reference sequence). The CDR3 region has the DNA TGTGCCACCAGCAGAGTAGCGGGAGAAGGCGATGAGCAGTTCTTC. Translating gives CATSRVAGEGDEQFF.

V usage is TRBV10-2 and J usage is TRBJ2-1; maybe TRBD2 (5 bases). This CDR3 is 14 amino acids long. The germline V gene has CDR1 WSHSY and CDR2 SAAADI. Trimming cost V 7 bases and J 0 bases, with 10 bases left between them. The CDR3 nucleotides are TGCGCCAGCATGGGGAGCGCCTCCTACAATGAGCAGTTCTTC. Protein sequence: CASMGSASYNEQFF.

V and J are TRBV4-3 and TRBJ2-2; 9 bases are shared with TRBD1. Germline assignment: CDR1 LGHNA and CDR2 YSLEER. The J segment lost 6 bases and the V segment lost 4 bases, leaving 9 bases of the junction unmatched. The CDR3 sequence is 16 residues long. Written as DNA, the CDR3 is TGCGCCAGCAGCCGCCAATGGACAGGGGCACCCGGGGAGCTGTTTTTT. This sequence encodes CASSRQWTGAPGELFF.

This clone appeared a single time. The chain combines TRBV7-3 with TRBJ2-2; 8 bases line up with TRBD1. The V gene end was trimmed by 3 bases and the J gene end by 3 bases; junction bases not matched to a gene: 3. There are 15 residues in the CDR3. Germline loops: CDR1 SGHTA, CDR2 FQGTGA. In DNA, the CDR3 is TGTGCCAGCAGCTTTGGGACAGGACACACCGGGGAGCTGTTTTTT. Translation gives CASSFGTGHTGELFF.

This clone was observed once. The J gene is TRBJ2-7, the V gene TRBV7-2; 8 nucleotides agree with TRBD1. Germline V gene sequence: CDR1 SGHTA, CDR2 FQGNSA. Trimming at V came to 6 bases and at J to 5 bases, leaving 6 bases not matched to a gene. The CDR3 extends over 13 amino acids. The CDR3 loop is CASRSGQANEQYF. In nucleotides, the CDR3 is TGTGCCAGCAGGTCGGGACAGGCCAACGAGCAGTACTTC.

V usage is TRBV19 and J usage is TRBJ2-3; no firm D call. The germline CDR1 and CDR2 sequences are LNHDA and SQIVND (reference sequence). The CDR3 length is 12 residues. Deletions cut 4 bases from V and 4 bases from J, with 6 bases between. For the CDR3, the DNA is TGTGCCAGTAGTAGCACGGCAGATACGCAGTATTTT. This gives the protein CASSSTADTQYF.

The chain links TRBV9 to TRBJ1-1; 7 nucleotides match TRBD1. V lost 0 bases to trimming and J lost 0 bases; unmatched junction nucleotides: 2. CDR3 size: 15 residues. CDR1 is SGDLS, CDR2 YYNGEE, per germline. The CDR3 DNA sequence: TGTGCCAGCAGCGTAGGGGACAGCGTGAACACTGAAGCTTTCTTT. It yields the protein CASSVGDSVNTEAFF.

The V gene is TRBV4-3, the J gene TRBJ2-3; D perhaps matches TRBD2 (6 bases). Trimming took off 1 base at V and 6 bases at J, with 14 bases between the two ends. The CDR3 extends over 15 amino acids. The germline gives CDR1 LGHNA, CDR2 YSLEER. The CDR3: CASSQVGGSLDTQYF. The CDR3 DNA sequence: TGCGCCAGCAGCCAAGTTGGAGGGAGTCTGGATACGCAGTATTTT.

The chain uses TRBV7-2 and TRBJ1-4; TRBD1 aligns across 10 bases. The germline V gene has CDR1 SGHTA and CDR2 FQGNSA. The CDR3 loop spans 14 amino acids. The V and J ends lost 1 base and 8 bases, in that order; junction bases with no gene match: 1. The CDR3 region is CASSLGGQGEKLFF. In DNA form, the CDR3 reads TGTGCCAGCAGCTTAGGGGGACAGGGGGAAAAACTGTTTTTT.

V gene TRBV5-6 combines with J gene TRBJ2-1; maybe TRBD1 (5 bases). Germline V lookup: CDR1 SGHDT, CDR2 YYEEEE. V was cut by 4 bases and J by 4 bases, with 18 bases left in between. This CDR3 spans 16 amino acids. The chain's CDR3 is CASSDADSRVYNEQFF. CDR3 in DNA: TGTGCCAGCAGCGATGCCGACAGTCGAGTTTACAATGAGCAGTTCTTC.

The chain combines TRBV5-1 with TRBJ1-3, with D maybe TRBD1 (5 bases). The CDR3 has 15 amino acids. Germline V CDR1 and CDR2: SGHRS, YFSETQ. The V end lost 5 bases, the J end lost 4 bases, and 16 bases lay between the germline ends. The CDR3 spells CASRPDGGSGNTIYF. DNA for the CDR3: TGCGCCAGCAGACCCGACGGGGGATCGGGAAACACCATATATTTT. Using reference TRBV5-1 and TRBJ1-3 for the parts outside the CDR3, the full variable domain is KAGVTQTPRYLIKTRGQQVTLSCSPISGHRSVSWYQQTPGQGLQFLFEYFSETQRNKGNFPGRFSGRQFSNSRSEMNVSTLELGDSALYLCASRPDGGSGNTIYFGEGSWLTVV.

V is TRBV5-5 and J is TRBJ2-7; TRBD1 aligns across 7 bases. The CDR3 totals 14 residues. Germline V gene data show CDR1 as SGHKS and CDR2 as YYEKEE (reference sequence). V gave up 4 bases and J gave up 6 bases; unmatched junction bases: 10. The CDR3 DNA reads as TGTGCCAGCAGCGCGTTGACAGGGTTGGGCGAGCAGTACTTC. Protein product: CASSALTGLGEQYF.

The chain has TRBV2 and TRBJ1-6, with D maybe TRBD1 (5 bases). The V and J ends lost 6 bases and 7 bases respectively, with 13 bases between them. Germline assignment: CDR1 SNHLY and CDR2 FYNNEI. This CDR3 is built from 14 residues. CDR3 bases: TGTGCCAGCAGAACCCCAGGGAACAATTCACCCCTCCACTTT. It specifies CASRTPGNNSPLHF. Full variable domain (missing parts from reference TRBV2 and TRBJ1-6): EPEVTQTPSHQVTQMGQEVILRCVPISNHLYFYWYRQILGQKVEFLVSFYNNEISEKSEIFDDQFSVERPDGSNFTLKIRSTKLEDSAMYFCASRTPGNNSPLHFGNGTRLTVT.

V usage is TRBV18 and J usage is TRBJ1-2; TRBD1 might be the D (5 bases). The CDR3 sequence is 14 residues long. Germline CDR1 KGHSH, CDR2 LQKENI. Trimming cost V 3 bases and J 1 base, with 9 bases left between them. CDR3 bases: TGTGCCAGCTCACCGGACACCATTAACTATGGCTACACCTTC. Translating it yields CASSPDTINYGYTF. The whole variable domain, remainder taken from reference TRBV18 and TRBJ1-2, is NAGVMQNPRHLVRRRGQEARLRCSPMKGHSHVYWYRQLPEEGLKFMVYLQKENIIDESGMPKERFSAEFPKEGPSILRIQQVVRGDSAAYFCASSPDTINYGYTFGSGTRLTVV.

The chain has TRBV2 and TRBJ2-5; 12 bases align to TRBD2. CDR1 and CDR2 (germline): SNHLY, FYNNEI. The CDR3 runs to 15 residues. The junction had 6 bases not matched to a gene; V was cut back by 6 bases and J by 4 bases. The CDR3 coding sequence is TGTGCCAGCAGGACTAGCGGGAGTGTCCGAGAGACCCAGTACTTC. Its translation is CASRTSGSVRETQYF.

This clone appeared once. The rearrangement links TRBV6-5 to TRBJ2-6; tentative D call: TRBD2 (5 bases). Looked up from germline, CDR1 is MNHEY and CDR2 is SVGAGI. V lost 0 bases to trimming and J lost 4 bases, with 10 bases between them. This CDR3 has 16 residues. For the CDR3, the DNA is TGTGCCAGCAGTTACTCGCGGGCGTCCGGGGCCAACGTCCTGACTTTC. Translated, it gives CASSYSRASGANVLTF.